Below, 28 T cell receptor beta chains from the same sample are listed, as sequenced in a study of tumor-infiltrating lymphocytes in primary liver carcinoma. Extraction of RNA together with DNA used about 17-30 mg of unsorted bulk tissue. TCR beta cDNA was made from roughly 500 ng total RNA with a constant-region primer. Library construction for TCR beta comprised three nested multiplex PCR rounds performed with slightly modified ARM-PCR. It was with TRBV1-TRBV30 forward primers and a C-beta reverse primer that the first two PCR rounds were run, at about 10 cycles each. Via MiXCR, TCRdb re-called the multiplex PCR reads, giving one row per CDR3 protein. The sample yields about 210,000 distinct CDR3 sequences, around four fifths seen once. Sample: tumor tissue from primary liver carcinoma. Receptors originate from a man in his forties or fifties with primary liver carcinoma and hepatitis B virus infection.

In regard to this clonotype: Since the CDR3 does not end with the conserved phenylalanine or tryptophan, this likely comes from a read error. The CDR3 DNA is TGTGCTAGCAGCTTAGGCTCTGCGTACAATGAACAGTTCCTC. Amino acids: CASSLGSAYNEQFL. The rearrangement uses TRBV11-1 and TRBJ2-1; D ambiguous. CDR3 length: 14 residues. CDR1 is SGHAT and CDR2 is FQDESV in the germline V gene (reference sequence).

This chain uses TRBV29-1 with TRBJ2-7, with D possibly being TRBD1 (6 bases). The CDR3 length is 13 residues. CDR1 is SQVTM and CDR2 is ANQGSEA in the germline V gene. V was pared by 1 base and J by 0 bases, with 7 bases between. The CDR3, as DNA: TGCAGCGTTGAAGTGACAGGCTCCTACGAGCAGTACTTC. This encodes CSVEVTGSYEQYF.

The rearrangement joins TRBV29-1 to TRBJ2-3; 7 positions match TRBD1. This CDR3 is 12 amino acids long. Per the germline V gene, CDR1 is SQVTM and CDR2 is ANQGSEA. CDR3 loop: CSDGAKGAAQYF. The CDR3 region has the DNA TGCAGTGATGGTGCCAAGGGGGCTGCGCAGTATTTT.

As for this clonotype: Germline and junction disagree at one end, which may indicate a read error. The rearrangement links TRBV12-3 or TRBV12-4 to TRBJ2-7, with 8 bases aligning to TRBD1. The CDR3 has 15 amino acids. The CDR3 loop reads CASRLGQGATYEQNF. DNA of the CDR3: TGTGCCAGCAGATTAGGGCAGGGGGCTACTTACGAGCAGAACTTC.

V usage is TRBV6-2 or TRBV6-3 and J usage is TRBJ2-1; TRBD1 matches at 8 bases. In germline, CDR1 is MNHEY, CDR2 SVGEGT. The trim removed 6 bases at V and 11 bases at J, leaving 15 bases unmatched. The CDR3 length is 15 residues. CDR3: CASSLLDRGYYQQFF. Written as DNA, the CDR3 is TGTGCCAGCAGCTTACTCGACAGGGGCTACTATCAGCAGTTCTTC.

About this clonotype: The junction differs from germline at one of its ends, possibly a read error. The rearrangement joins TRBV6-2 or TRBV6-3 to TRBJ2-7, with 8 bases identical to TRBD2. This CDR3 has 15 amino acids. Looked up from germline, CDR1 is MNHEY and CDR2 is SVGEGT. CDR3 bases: TGTGCCAGCAGCATTCCTACTAGCGGAGGGTACGACCAGCACTTC. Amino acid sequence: CASSIPTSGGYDQHF.

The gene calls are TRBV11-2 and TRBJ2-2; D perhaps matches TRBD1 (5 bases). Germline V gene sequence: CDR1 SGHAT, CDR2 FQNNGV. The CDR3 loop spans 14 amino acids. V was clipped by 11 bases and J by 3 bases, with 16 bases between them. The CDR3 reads CADSTDSDTGELFF. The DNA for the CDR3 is TGTGCCGACAGTACAGACTCGGACACCGGGGAGCTGTTTTTT.

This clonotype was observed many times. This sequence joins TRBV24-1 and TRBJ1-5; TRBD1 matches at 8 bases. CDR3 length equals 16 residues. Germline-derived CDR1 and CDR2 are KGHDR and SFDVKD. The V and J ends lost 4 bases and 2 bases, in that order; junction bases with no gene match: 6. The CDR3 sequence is CATSEPGGKGNQPQHF. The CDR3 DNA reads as TGTGCCACCAGTGAACCAGGGGGCAAGGGCAATCAGCCCCAGCATTTT.

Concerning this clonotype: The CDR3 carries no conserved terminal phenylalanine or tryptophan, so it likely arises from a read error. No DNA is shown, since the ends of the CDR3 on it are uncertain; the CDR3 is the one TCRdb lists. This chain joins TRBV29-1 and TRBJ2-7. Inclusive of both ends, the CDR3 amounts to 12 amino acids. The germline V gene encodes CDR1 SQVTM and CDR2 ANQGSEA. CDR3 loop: CSVESADYEQYI.

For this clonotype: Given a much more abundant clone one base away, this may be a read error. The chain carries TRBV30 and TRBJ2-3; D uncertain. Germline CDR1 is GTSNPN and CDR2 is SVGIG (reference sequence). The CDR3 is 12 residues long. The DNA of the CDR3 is TGTACCTGGAGTCCTACTACAGATACGCAGTATTTT. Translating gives CTWSPTTDTQYF. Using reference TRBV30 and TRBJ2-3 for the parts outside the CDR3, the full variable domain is SQTIHQWPATLVQPVGSPLSLECTVEGTSNPNLYWYRQAAGRGLQLLFYSVGIGQISSEVPQNLSASRPQDRQFILSSKKLLLSDSGFYLCTWSPTTDTQYFGPGTRLTVL.

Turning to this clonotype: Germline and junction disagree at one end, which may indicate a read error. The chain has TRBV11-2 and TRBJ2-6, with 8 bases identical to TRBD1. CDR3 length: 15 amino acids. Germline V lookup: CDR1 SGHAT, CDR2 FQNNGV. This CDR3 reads CASSLDRAGGNFLTF. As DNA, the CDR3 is TGTGCCAGCAGCTTGGACAGGGCTGGGGGCAACTTCCTGACATTC.

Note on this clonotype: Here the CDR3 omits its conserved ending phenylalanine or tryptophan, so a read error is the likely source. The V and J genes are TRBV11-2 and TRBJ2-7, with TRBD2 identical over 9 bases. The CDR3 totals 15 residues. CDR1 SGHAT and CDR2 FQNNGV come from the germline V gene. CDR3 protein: CVSSLTVAGASEQYL. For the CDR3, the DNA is TGTGTCAGCAGCTTAACCGTAGCGGGGGCTAGCGAGCAGTACTTG.

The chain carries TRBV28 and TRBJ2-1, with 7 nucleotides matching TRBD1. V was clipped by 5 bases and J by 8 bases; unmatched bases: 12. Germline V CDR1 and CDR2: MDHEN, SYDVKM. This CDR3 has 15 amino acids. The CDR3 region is CASSIPGQLGHEQFF. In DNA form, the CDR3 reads TGTGCCAGCAGTATCCCGGGACAGCTGGGGCATGAGCAGTTCTTC.

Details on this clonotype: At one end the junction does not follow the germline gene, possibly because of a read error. The CDR3 sequence is CSVRSAGENYNGQFF. CDR3 DNA sequence: TGCAGCGTTCGCTCTGCGGGAGAGAACTACAATGGGCAGTTCTTC. The chain joins TRBV29-1 to TRBJ2-1; 7 bases fit TRBD2. Looked up from germline, CDR1 is SQVTM and CDR2 is ANQGSEA. The CDR3 length is 15 residues.

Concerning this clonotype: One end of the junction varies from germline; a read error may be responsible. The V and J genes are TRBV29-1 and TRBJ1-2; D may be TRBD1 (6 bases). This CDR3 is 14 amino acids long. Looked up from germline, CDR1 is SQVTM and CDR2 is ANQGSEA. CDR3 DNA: TGTAGCGTCCTCCCTTACAGGGACATGAATGGCTACACCTTC. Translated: CSVLPYRDMNGYTF. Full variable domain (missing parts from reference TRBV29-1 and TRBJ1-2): SAVISQKPSRDICQRGTSLTIQCQVDSQVTMMFWYRQQPGQSLTLIATANQGSEATYESGFVIDKFPISRPNLTFSTLTVSNMSPEDSSIYLCSVLPYRDMNGYTFGSGTRLTVV.

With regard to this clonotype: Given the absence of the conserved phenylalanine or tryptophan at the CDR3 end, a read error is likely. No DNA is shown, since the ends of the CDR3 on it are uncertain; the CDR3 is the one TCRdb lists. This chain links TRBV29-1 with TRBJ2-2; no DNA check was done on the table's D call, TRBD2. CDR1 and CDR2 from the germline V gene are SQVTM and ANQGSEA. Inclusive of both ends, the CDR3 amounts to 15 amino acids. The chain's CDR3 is CSASVAGGWTGELLL.

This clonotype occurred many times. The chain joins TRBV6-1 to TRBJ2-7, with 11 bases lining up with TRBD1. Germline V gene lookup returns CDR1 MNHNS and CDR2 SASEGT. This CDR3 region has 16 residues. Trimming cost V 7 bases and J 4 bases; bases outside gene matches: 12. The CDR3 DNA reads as TGTGCCAGCATCCCCCAACCGGGACAGGGGGATTACGAGCAGTACTTC. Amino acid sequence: CASIPQPGQGDYEQYF.

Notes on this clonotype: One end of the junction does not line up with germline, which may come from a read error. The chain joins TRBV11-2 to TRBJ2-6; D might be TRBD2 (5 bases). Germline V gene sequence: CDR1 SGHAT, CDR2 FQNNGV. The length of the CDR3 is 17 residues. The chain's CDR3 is CASRPRRGWTGPNVLTF. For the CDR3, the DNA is TGTGCCAGCAGACCAAGGAGAGGGTGGACTGGGCCCAACGTCCTCACTTTC.

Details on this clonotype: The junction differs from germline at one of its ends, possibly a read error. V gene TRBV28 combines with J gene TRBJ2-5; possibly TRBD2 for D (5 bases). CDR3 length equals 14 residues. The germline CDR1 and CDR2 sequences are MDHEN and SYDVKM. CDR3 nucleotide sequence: TGTGCCAGCAGAAGCGGTGGGGTTCAAGAGAGCCAGTACTTC. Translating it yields CASRSGGVQESQYF.

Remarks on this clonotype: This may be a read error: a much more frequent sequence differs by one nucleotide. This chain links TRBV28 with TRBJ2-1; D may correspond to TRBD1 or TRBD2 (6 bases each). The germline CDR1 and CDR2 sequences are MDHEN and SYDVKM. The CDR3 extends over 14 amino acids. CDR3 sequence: CASSLGGAMNEEFF. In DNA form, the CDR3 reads TGTGCCAGCAGTTTGGGGGGCGCGATGAATGAGGAGTTCTTC.

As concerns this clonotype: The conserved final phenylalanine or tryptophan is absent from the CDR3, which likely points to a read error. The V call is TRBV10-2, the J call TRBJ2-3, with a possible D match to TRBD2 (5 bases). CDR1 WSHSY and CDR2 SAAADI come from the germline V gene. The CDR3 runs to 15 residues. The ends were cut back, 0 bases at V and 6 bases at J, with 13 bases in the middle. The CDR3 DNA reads TGCGCCAGCAGTGAGTCAAAAGTGGGAGTGGATACGCAGTATATT. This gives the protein CASSESKVGVDTQYI.

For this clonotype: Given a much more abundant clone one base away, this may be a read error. The CDR3 loop reads CASSEPPGTWRNSPLHF. CDR3 nucleotides: TGTGCCAGCAGTGAACCACCGGGGACATGGCGGAATTCACCCCTCCACTTT. V and J are TRBV6-1 and TRBJ1-6; D might be TRBD1 (6 bases). The CDR3 covers 17 residues. In germline, CDR1 is MNHNS, CDR2 SASEGT. Deletions cut 2 bases from V and 7 bases from J, with 18 bases between.

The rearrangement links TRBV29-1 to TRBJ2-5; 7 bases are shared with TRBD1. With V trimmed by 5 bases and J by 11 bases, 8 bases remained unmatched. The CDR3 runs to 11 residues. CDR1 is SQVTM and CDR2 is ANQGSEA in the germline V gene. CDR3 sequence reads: CSVTGAEIQYF. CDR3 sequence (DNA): TGCAGCGTTACAGGGGCGGAGATACAGTACTTC.

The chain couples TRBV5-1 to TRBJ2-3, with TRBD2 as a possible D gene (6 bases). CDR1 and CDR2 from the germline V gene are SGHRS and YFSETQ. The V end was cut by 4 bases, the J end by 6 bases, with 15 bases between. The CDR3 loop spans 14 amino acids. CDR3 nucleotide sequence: TGCGCCAGCAGCGTCGAACCAAGCGGGGATACGCAGTATTTT. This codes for CASSVEPSGDTQYF.

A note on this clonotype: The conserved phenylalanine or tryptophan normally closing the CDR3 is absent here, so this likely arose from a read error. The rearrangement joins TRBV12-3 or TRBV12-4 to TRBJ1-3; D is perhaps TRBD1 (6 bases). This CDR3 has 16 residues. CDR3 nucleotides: TGTGCCAGCAGTTTTGGGAATACAGGGACCGGAAACGCCATATATTCT. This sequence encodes CASSFGNTGTGNAIYS.

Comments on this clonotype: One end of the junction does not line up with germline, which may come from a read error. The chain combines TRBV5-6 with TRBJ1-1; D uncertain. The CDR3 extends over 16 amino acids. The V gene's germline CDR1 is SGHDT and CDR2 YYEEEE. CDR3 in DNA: TGTGCCAGTAGCTTGGATCCTAGGACGGTGAACACTGAAGCTTTCTTT. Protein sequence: CASSLDPRTVNTEAFF.

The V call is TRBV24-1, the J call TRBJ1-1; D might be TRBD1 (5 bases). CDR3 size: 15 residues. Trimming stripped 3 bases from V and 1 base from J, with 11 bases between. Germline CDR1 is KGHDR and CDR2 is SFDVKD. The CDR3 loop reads CATSDVGEENTEAFF. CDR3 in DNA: TGTGCCACCAGTGATGTGGGGGAGGAGAACACTGAAGCTTTCTTT.

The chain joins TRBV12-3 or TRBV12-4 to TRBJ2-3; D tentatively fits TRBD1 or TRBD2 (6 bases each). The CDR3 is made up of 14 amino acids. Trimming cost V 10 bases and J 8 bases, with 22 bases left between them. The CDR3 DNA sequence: TGTGCCAACAGGGAGGAGACAGGTTCTGGTACGCAGTATTTT. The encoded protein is CANREETGSGTQYF.